This is a list of T cell receptor beta chains from one sample in a study of OX40 agonist ivuxolimab in advanced cancers. The assay was immunoSEQ multiplex PCR, and TCRdb's table has in-frame clones only and misses some. This sample yields some 50,000 clones, of which roughly 88% are seen a single time; about a fifth belongs to the top ten. This specimen was CD4+ or CD8+ T cells sorted from blood, taken in a trial of the OX40 agonist ivuxolimab. The receptor set was obtained from an adult with an advanced solid tumor such as melanoma, head and neck, liver or kidney cancer. CDR3s include the opening cysteine and the closing phenylalanine or tryptophan. The D gene is left open where the match is weak.

d_call: NA
v_call: TRBV28
cdr3_aa: CASRGWERDEQYF

d_call: TRBD1
v_call: TRBV11-1
cdr3_aa: CASSSTGGPYNEQFF

d_call: TRBD2
v_call: TRBV6-5
cdr3_aa: CASSYLLTSGLYEQYF

d_call: NA
v_call: TRBV19
cdr3_aa: CASSGGNEQFF

d_call: NA
v_call: TRBV27
cdr3_aa: CATSQGYEQYF

d_call: NA
v_call: TRBV5-5
cdr3_aa: CASSFGNQPQHF

d_call: TRBD2
v_call: TRBV29-1
cdr3_aa: CSVGEGRYEQYF

d_call: NA
v_call: TRBV19
cdr3_aa: CASSLTDTNEKLFF

d_call: NA
v_call: TRBV4-1
cdr3_aa: CASSQAGGETQYF

d_call: TRBD1
v_call: TRBV30
cdr3_aa: CAWSGTGEREQYF

d_call: TRBD1
v_call: TRBV7-9
cdr3_aa: CASSGPGQGLFISYEQYF

d_call: NA
v_call: TRBV7-9
cdr3_aa: CASSLVEASVSYEQYF

d_call: TRBD1
v_call: TRBV6-5
cdr3_aa: CASSQTQGAFYEQYF

d_call: TRBD1
v_call: TRBV5-4
cdr3_aa: CASSLTKTGAGGYTF

d_call: NA
v_call: TRBV9
cdr3_aa: CASSGSGDRKETQYF

d_call: NA
v_call: TRBV7-9
cdr3_aa: CASSSNLWSNIASGYTF

d_call: NA
v_call: TRBV29-1
cdr3_aa: CSVRLEGDTQYF

d_call: NA
v_call: TRBV12-5
cdr3_aa: CASGLGGGGLEHTQYF

d_call: NA
v_call: TRBV28
cdr3_aa: CASSFAAIGITSDTQYF

d_call: TRBD2
v_call: TRBV9
cdr3_aa: CASSPRLAGVYEQYF

d_call: NA
v_call: TRBV30
cdr3_aa: CAWSVRAERHYEQYF

d_call: TRBD2
v_call: TRBV4-1
cdr3_aa: CASSQNSGRNTGELFF

d_call: NA
v_call: TRBV27
cdr3_aa: CASSPQSGNTIYF

d_call: TRBD2
v_call: TRBV4-2
cdr3_aa: CASSQEGTSGVYEQYF

d_call: TRBD1
v_call: TRBV7-9
cdr3_aa: CASSAMTGGDEQYF

d_call: NA
v_call: TRBV7-9
cdr3_aa: CASSYFGTHEAFF

d_call: TRBD2
v_call: TRBV4-1
cdr3_aa: CASSALNGGYSYNEQFF

d_call: NA
v_call: TRBV6-5
cdr3_aa: CASSPGPKPDTQYF

d_call: TRBD2
v_call: TRBV5-4
cdr3_aa: CASSFGSSGTYEQYF

d_call: TRBD1
v_call: TRBV18
cdr3_aa: CASSPFAQETGGMDIAKNIQYF

d_call: NA
v_call: TRBV23-1
cdr3_aa: CASTSTGKRAYEQYF

d_call: NA
v_call: TRBV10-3
cdr3_aa: CAIRVTANTEAFF

d_call: NA
v_call: TRBV29-1
cdr3_aa: CSVDGAPLREQYF

d_call: TRBD1
v_call: TRBV5-6
cdr3_aa: CASSHYIRLDREGLYGYTF

d_call: NA
v_call: TRBV28
cdr3_aa: CASYAGVTWGEQYF

d_call: NA
v_call: TRBV11-2
cdr3_aa: CASSTGEGGNTEAFF

d_call: NA
v_call: TRBV9
cdr3_aa: CASSVRGEGQPQHF

d_call: NA
v_call: TRBV5-8
cdr3_aa: CASSPPYQPQHF

d_call: NA
v_call: TRBV19
cdr3_aa: CASSISGSGNTIYF

d_call: NA
v_call: TRBV19
cdr3_aa: CASSLGGGTDTQYF

d_call: NA
v_call: TRBV6-5
cdr3_aa: CASRTDPGWGWPQHF

d_call: NA
v_call: TRBV15
cdr3_aa: CATSSWNGNEQFF

d_call: NA
v_call: TRBV27
cdr3_aa: CASSLAWVGTEAFF

d_call: TRBD2
v_call: TRBV27
cdr3_aa: CASSLSASGGLYNEQFF

d_call: NA
v_call: TRBV19
cdr3_aa: CASSDGGPSYEQYF

d_call: NA
v_call: TRBV28
cdr3_aa: CASNQGETQYF